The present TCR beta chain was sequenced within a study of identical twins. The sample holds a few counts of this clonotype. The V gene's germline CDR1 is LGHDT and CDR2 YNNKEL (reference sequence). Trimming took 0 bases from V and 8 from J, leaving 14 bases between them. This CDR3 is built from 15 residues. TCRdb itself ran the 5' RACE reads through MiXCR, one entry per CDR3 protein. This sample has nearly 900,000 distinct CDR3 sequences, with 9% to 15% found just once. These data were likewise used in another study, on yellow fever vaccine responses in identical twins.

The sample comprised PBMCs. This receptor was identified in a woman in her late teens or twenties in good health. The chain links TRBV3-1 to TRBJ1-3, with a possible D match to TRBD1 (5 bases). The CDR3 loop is CASSQEEPGPDTIYF. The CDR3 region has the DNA TGTGCCAGCAGCCAAGAAGAGCCGGGGCCAGACACCATATATTTT.